Sequencing of this T cell receptor beta chain was carried out in a study of cytomegalovirus exposure and HLA in healthy donors. PCR used 60 Vbeta primers and 13 Jbeta primers. Using immunoSEQ multiplex PCR, the repertoire was profiled, and TCRdb retains in-frame clones only, with some absent. The sample has about 67,000 clones, approximately 71% seen once. V was clipped by 4 bases and J by 3 bases; unmatched bases: 4. The CDR3 is made up of 15 amino acids. Germline V CDR1 and CDR2: SNHLY, FYNNEI. The specimen was PBMCs. The TCR comes from a woman aged 25 to 45 in good health and CMV-seronegative. This chain joins TRBV2 and TRBJ2-5; TRBD2 aligns across 11 bases. The CDR3 loop reads CASSGATSGKETQYF. The CDR3 region has the DNA TGTGCCAGCAGTGGGGCGACTAGCGGGAAAGAGACCCAGTACTTC. Based on the CDR3 plus reference TRBV2 and TRBJ2-5, the full variable domain is EPEVTQTPSHQVTQMGQEVILRCVPISNHLYFYWYRQILGQKVEFLVSFYNNEISEKSEIFDDQFSVERPDGSNFTLKIRSTKLEDSAMYFCASSGATSGKETQYFGPGTRLLVL.